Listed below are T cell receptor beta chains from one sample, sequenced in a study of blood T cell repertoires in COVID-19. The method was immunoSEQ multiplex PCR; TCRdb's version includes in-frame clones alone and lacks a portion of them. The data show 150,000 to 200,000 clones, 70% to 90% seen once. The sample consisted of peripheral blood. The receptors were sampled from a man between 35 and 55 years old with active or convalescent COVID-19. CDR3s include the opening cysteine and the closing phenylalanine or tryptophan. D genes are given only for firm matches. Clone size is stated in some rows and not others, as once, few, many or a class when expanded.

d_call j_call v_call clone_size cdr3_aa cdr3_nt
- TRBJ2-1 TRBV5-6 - CASSLQGSSYNEQFF TGTGCCAGCAGCTTGCAGGGGAGCTCCTACAATGAGCAGTTCTTC
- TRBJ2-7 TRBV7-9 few CASTYSGVEYEQYF TGTGCCAGCACCTATTCGGGGGTGGAGTACGAGCAGTACTTC
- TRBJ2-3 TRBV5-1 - CASRPRGIADTQYF TGCGCCAGCCGACCCAGAGGGATCGCAGATACGCAGTATTTT
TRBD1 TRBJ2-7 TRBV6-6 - CASSFPGQGALDEQYF TGTGCCAGCAGTTTTCCGGGACAGGGGGCTTTGGACGAGCAGTACTTC
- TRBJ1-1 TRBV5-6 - CASSLEGENTEAFF TGTGCCAGCAGCTTGGAGGGAGAGAACACTGAAGCTTTCTTT
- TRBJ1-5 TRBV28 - CASSLEGRIYPSNQPQHF TGTGCCAGCAGTCTAGAGGGTCGCATCTACCCTAGCAATCAGCCCCAGCATTTT
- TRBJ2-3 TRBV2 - CASSQSDTQYF TGTGCCAGCAGTCAGTCAGATACGCAGTATTTT
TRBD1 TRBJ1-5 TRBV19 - CASSIKGALSNQPQHF TGTGCCAGTAGTATCAAGGGGGCCCTTAGCAATCAGCCCCAGCATTTT
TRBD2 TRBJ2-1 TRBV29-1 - CSVEEPGGSSSYNEQFF TGCAGCGTTGAAGAACCCGGGGGGTCGAGCTCCTACAATGAGCAGTTCTTC
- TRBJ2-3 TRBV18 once CASSPSSRDIDTQYF TGTGCCAGCTCACCATCGTCCAGGGATATAGATACGCAGTATTTT
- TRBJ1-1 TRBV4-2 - CASSPRGRVSDTEAFF TGTGCCAGCAGCCCCCGTGGGAGGGTCAGCGACACTGAAGCTTTCTTT
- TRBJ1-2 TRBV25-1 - CATTQGSGYTF TGTGCCACTACACAGGGATCTGGCTACACCTTC
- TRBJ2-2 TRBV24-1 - CATSDPRGLNTGELFF TGTGCCACCAGTGATCCCAGGGGCTTGAACACCGGGGAGCTGTTTTTT